These 28 T cell receptor beta chains were sequenced from one sample in a study of cytomegalovirus exposure and HLA in healthy donors. TCRdb keeps only in-frame clones here, not all; method: immunoSEQ multiplex PCR. This table has roughly 86,000 clones, approximately 95% appearing once. Sequencing was carried out using PBMCs. The receptors derive from a man between 18 and 29 years old in good health and CMV-seropositive.

This chain uses TRBV5-4 with TRBJ2-2; D possibly corresponds to TRBD1 (6 bases). The ends were cut back, 2 bases at V and 0 bases at J, with 14 bases in the middle. The germline gives CDR1 SGHNT, CDR2 YYREEE (reference sequence). The CDR3 runs 17 residues. The CDR3 loop is CASSLPFGTSNTGELFF. The CDR3 DNA follows: TGTGCCAGCAGCTTACCCTTCGGGACATCGAACACCGGGGAGCTGTTTTTT.

This clone was detected only a few times. The chain carries TRBV6-4 and TRBJ2-3, with TRBD2 matching 11 bases. The germline V gene encodes CDR1 MRHNA and CDR2 SNTAGT. There are 15 residues in the CDR3. The ends lost 3 bases at V and 4 bases at J; junction bases unmatched: 3. The CDR3 loop reads CASSELAGESDTQYF. CDR3 nucleotides: TGTGCCAGCAGTGAACTAGCGGGAGAATCAGATACGCAGTATTTT.

The J gene is TRBJ2-1, the V gene TRBV6-5; no clear D. Germline lookup yields CDR1 MNHEY and CDR2 SVGAGI. Trimming cost V 7 bases and J 3 bases, with 13 bases left between them. This CDR3 region has 14 residues. The CDR3 here is CASMRLEIYNEQFF. Written as DNA, the CDR3 is TGTGCCAGCATGCGGCTAGAGATCTACAATGAGCAGTTCTTC.

The count of this clone is one. V usage is TRBV27 and J usage is TRBJ1-5; a possible D gene is TRBD1 (5 bases). Germline V CDR1 and CDR2: MNHEY, SMNVEV (reference sequence). V was cut by 4 bases and J by 7 bases, with 14 bases left in between. The CDR3 loop spans 14 amino acids. The CDR3 nucleotides are TGTGCCAGCAGTTCAAGGGGTTTAGGACAGCCCCAGCATTTT. Protein: CASSSRGLGQPQHF.

V gene TRBV7-9 combines with J gene TRBJ2-5; 11 bases align to TRBD2. CDR1 is SEHNR, CDR2 FQNEAQ, per germline (reference sequence). V lost 4 bases and J lost 5; bases outside the gene matches: 6. The CDR3 is 15 amino acids. The CDR3 nucleotides read TGTGCCAGCAGCTCAATAGCGGGAGGGGGGGAGACCCAGTACTTC. It translates to CASSSIAGGGETQYF.

The V gene is TRBV5-4, the J gene TRBJ2-1; TRBD2 matches at 9 bases. The V gene's germline CDR1 is SGHNT and CDR2 YYREEE (reference sequence). The CDR3 runs 16 residues. V lost 1 base to trimming and J lost 6 bases; unmatched junction nucleotides: 8. The chain's CDR3 is CASSLNSGSYGNEQFF. Written as DNA, the CDR3 is TGTGCCAGCAGCTTGAATAGCGGGAGTTACGGCAATGAGCAGTTCTTC.

The V and J genes are TRBV6-1 and TRBJ2-1; no clear D. Germline assignment: CDR1 MNHNS and CDR2 SASEGT. The V end was cut by 2 bases, the J end by 4 bases, with 15 bases between. This CDR3 has 16 amino acids. The CDR3 bases are TGTGCCAGCAGTGAATATCCAGGTTCTTTTTACAATGAGCAGTTCTTC. Protein sequence: CASSEYPGSFYNEQFF.

The chain couples TRBV28 to TRBJ2-1, with 10 bases aligning to TRBD2. V was pared by 7 bases and J by 9 bases, with 18 bases of the junction left unmatched. The germline gives CDR1 MDHEN, CDR2 SYDVKM. This CDR3 is 17 amino acids long. CDR3 coding DNA: TGTGCCAGCACCCCTGTGGGGGGTAGCGGGAGGTGGAGTGAGCAGTTCTTC. This codes for CASTPVGGSGRWSEQFF.

The chain employs TRBV25-1 and TRBJ2-5; 7 bases line up with TRBD1. The CDR3 runs 14 residues. Trimming cost V 3 bases and J 2 bases; bases outside gene matches: 3. Germline lookup yields CDR1 MGHDK and CDR2 SYGVNS. This CDR3 reads CASSDSGQQETQYF. The CDR3 nucleotides are TGTGCCAGCAGTGACTCGGGACAGCAAGAGACCCAGTACTTC.

V is TRBV6-1 and J is TRBJ2-5, with D hard to call. The germline V gene encodes CDR1 MNHNS and CDR2 SASEGT. Trimming cost V 6 bases and J 2 bases, with 4 bases left between them. The CDR3 sequence is 11 residues long. This CDR3 is CASRYQETQYF. CDR3 sequence (DNA): TGTGCCAGCAGGTATCAAGAGACCCAGTACTTC.

The chain carries TRBV29-1 and TRBJ2-1; maybe TRBD2 (6 bases). V lost 4 bases and J 0 bases, leaving 13 bases between the germline ends. The CDR3 runs 15 residues. Germline V gene lookup returns CDR1 SQVTM and CDR2 ANQGSEA. The CDR3 DNA reads as TGCAGCGTTGGAGGGGACTTAGACTCCTACAATGAGCAGTTCTTC. Its translation: CSVGGDLDSYNEQFF.

This chain connects TRBV28 to TRBJ1-1; D is unclear. V shed 4 bases and J shed 0 bases, with 18 bases lying between them. Germline assignment: CDR1 MDHEN and CDR2 SYDVKM. This CDR3 is 17 amino acids long. The CDR3 sequence is CASSSQEELAVNTEAFF. CDR3 sequence (DNA): TGTGCCAGCAGTTCCCAAGAGGAACTTGCGGTGAACACTGAAGCTTTCTTT. Complete variable domain (other parts from reference TRBV28 and TRBJ1-1): DVKVTQSSRYLVKRTGEKVFLECVQDMDHENMFWYRQDPGLGLRLIYFSYDVKMKEKGDIPEGYSVSREKKERFSLILESASTNQTSMYLCASSSQEELAVNTEAFFGQGTRLTVV.

The CDR3 loop reads CASSFGGTLSNTGELFF. CDR3 nucleotide sequence: TGTGCCAGCAGTTTCGGCGGGACGCTTTCGAACACCGGGGAGCTGTTTTTT. The V and J genes are TRBV27 and TRBJ2-2; D might be TRBD2 (6 bases). Germline V gene data show CDR1 as MNHEY and CDR2 as SMNVEV (reference sequence). This CDR3 spans 17 amino acids. V was shortened by 3 bases and J by 0 bases, with 14 bases between the two germline ends.

The sample holds one count of this clone. The J gene is TRBJ1-5, the V gene TRBV4-2; TRBD1 matches 10 bases. Germline lookup yields CDR1 LGHNA and CDR2 YNFKEQ. Unmatched junction bases numbered 2, after V lost 4 bases and J lost 5 bases. The CDR3 consists of 14 residues. The CDR3 DNA reads as TGTGCCAGCAGCCGCGGGACAGGGGATCAGCCCCAGCATTTT. It translates to CASSRGTGDQPQHF.

The chain employs TRBV6-6 and TRBJ1-3; TRBD1 agrees at 7 bases. In germline, CDR1 is MNHNY, CDR2 SVGAGI (reference sequence). This CDR3 has 15 residues. V lost 2 bases, J lost 4 bases, and 5 bases stayed unmatched. Written as DNA, the CDR3 is TGTGCCAGCAGTTACAAGGCGGGACAGGGAAACACCATATATTTT. This translates into CASSYKAGQGNTIYF.

The V gene is TRBV6-1, the J gene TRBJ1-5; no clear D gene. The CDR3 sequence is 13 residues long. The germline V gene encodes CDR1 MNHNS and CDR2 SASEGT. V was cut by 6 bases and J by 3 bases, with 9 bases left in between. The CDR3, as DNA: TGTGCCAGCAGGCGGGTGGTCAATCAGCCCCAGCATTTT. Protein sequence: CASRRVVNQPQHF.

This chain connects TRBV7-2 to TRBJ2-7, with 8 bases that match TRBD2. V dropped 8 bases and J dropped 0; count of bases not matched to a gene: 9. From germline, CDR1 is SGHTA and CDR2 FQGNSA. The CDR3 is 15 amino acids. Here the CDR3 DNA reads TGTGCCAGCGCCCGACCAAGCGGGGGCTCCTACGAGCAGTACTTC. It codes for CASARPSGGSYEQYF.

The V gene is TRBV6-6, the J gene TRBJ1-2, with D hard to call. The V end was cut by 0 bases, the J end by 0 bases, with 5 bases between. Germline-derived CDR1 and CDR2 are MNHNY and SVGAGI (reference sequence). This CDR3 is built from 14 residues. The DNA for the CDR3 is TGTGCCAGCAGTTACTCGGACTCTAACTATGGCTACACCTTC. Protein sequence: CASSYSDSNYGYTF.

This chain uses TRBV5-4 with TRBJ2-7; the D gene is possibly TRBD1 (6 bases). The CDR3 is 12 amino acids. Trimming stripped 4 bases from V and 2 bases from J, with 7 bases between. Germline V lookup: CDR1 SGHNT, CDR2 YYREEE (reference sequence). Here the CDR3 reads CASSRTAYEQYF. The CDR3 region has the DNA TGTGCCAGCAGCCGGACAGCCTACGAGCAGTACTTC.

The rearrangement links TRBV27 to TRBJ2-1; D perhaps matches TRBD2 (6 bases). Germline-derived CDR1 and CDR2 are MNHEY and SMNVEV (reference sequence). V was shortened by 5 bases and J by 5 bases, with 10 bases between the two germline ends. This CDR3 is 13 amino acids long. Written as DNA, the CDR3 is TGTGCCAGCAGTACTAGCAGAAACAATGAGCAGTTCTTC. It codes for CASSTSRNNEQFF.

V gene TRBV9 combines with J gene TRBJ1-2, with 9 bases lining up with TRBD1. Looked up from germline, CDR1 is SGDLS and CDR2 is YYNGEE. V gave up 1 base and J gave up 8 bases; unmatched junction bases: 9. The length of the CDR3 is 15 residues. CDR3 sequence (DNA): TGTGCCAGCAGCGTAACCGGGACAGGGCTTGGCGGCTACACCTTC. Translation: CASSVTGTGLGGYTF.

The gene calls are TRBV30 and TRBJ2-1; no definite D call. Germline V gives CDR1 GTSNPN, CDR2 SVGIG (reference sequence). The CDR3 runs to 11 residues. Trimming took off 4 bases at V and 6 bases at J, with 7 bases between the two ends. CDR3: CAWNTGNEQFF. As DNA, the CDR3 is TGTGCCTGGAATACTGGCAATGAGCAGTTCTTC. The whole variable domain, remainder taken from reference TRBV30 and TRBJ2-1, is SQTIHQWPATLVQPVGSPLSLECTVEGTSNPNLYWYRQAAGRGLQLLFYSVGIGQISSEVPQNLSASRPQDRQFILSSKKLLLSDSGFYLCAWNTGNEQFFGPGTRLTVL.

The chain is built from TRBV25-1 and TRBJ2-3; 10 bases map to TRBD2. The CDR3 has 16 residues. The germline CDR1 and CDR2 sequences are MGHDK and SYGVNS. V shed 3 bases and J 1 base; nucleotides not matched to a gene: 4. CDR3 in DNA: TGTGCCAGCAGTGAGGGACTAGCGCCTCGCACAGATACGCAGTATTTT. Residues: CASSEGLAPRTDTQYF. Filled out from reference TRBV25-1 and TRBJ2-3, the complete variable domain reads EADIYQTPRYLVIGTGKKITLECSQTMGHDKMYWYQQDPGMELHLIHYSYGVNSTEKGDLSSESTVSRIRTEHFPLTLESARPSHTSQYLCASSEGLAPRTDTQYFGPGTRLTVL.

DNA of the CDR3: TGTGCCTGGAGTGTTTTGGGGAGGGCCGAGACCGGGGAGCTGTTTTTT. Its protein product is CAWSVLGRAETGELFF. The chain recombines TRBV30 with TRBJ2-2, with TRBD2 identical over 7 bases. V trimming: 0 bases; J trimming: 5 bases; junction bases outside the gene matches: 9. The CDR3 contains 16 residues. CDR1 and CDR2 (germline): GTSNPN, SVGIG (reference sequence).

This chain joins TRBV4-1 and TRBJ1-1; D remains ambiguous. The CDR3 extends over 14 amino acids. CDR1 is MGHRA, CDR2 YSYEKL, per germline. The ends were cut back, 2 bases at V and 3 bases at J, with 10 bases in the middle. The CDR3 reads CASSQYTGYTEAFF. The CDR3 nucleotides read TGCGCCAGCAGCCAATACACGGGATACACTGAAGCTTTCTTT.

V gene TRBV9 combines with J gene TRBJ1-5; no clear D gene. Germline values: CDR1 SGDLS, CDR2 YYNGEE. The CDR3 consists of 14 residues. V lost 0 bases and J lost 1, with 5 bases in between. The CDR3 spells CASSVGVSNQPQHF. CDR3 bases: TGTGCCAGCAGCGTAGGCGTAAGCAATCAGCCCCAGCATTTT.

This clone was picked up one time. This chain connects TRBV14 to TRBJ2-5, with 13 positions matching TRBD2. Germline V gene data show CDR1 as SGHDN and CDR2 as FVKESK. The CDR3 consists of 21 residues. The V and J ends lost 0 bases and 5 bases, in that order; junction bases with no gene match: 18. DNA for the CDR3: TGTGCCAGCAGCCAAGAGCTAATAATCGGACTAGCGGGAGCCACGAGGGAGACCCAGTACTTC. It yields the protein CASSQELIIGLAGATRETQYF. Looking up the rest from reference TRBV14 and TRBJ2-5 gives the full variable domain: EAGVTQFPSHSVIEKGQTVTLRCDPISGHDNLYWYRRVMGKEIKFLLHFVKESKQDESGMPNNRFLAERTGGTYSTLKVQPAELEDSGVYFCASSQELIIGLAGATRETQYFGPGTRLLVL.

This chain links TRBV30 with TRBJ2-7; D uncertain. V was trimmed by 1 base and J by 5 bases, leaving 9 bases between them. Germline V CDR1 and CDR2: GTSNPN, SVGIG (reference sequence). There are 12 residues in the CDR3. The CDR3 nucleotides are TGTGCCTGGAGTGGAGGTGATCACGAGCAGTACTTC. It codes for CAWSGGDHEQYF.